This is a list of T cell receptor beta chains from one sample in a study of glioma-infiltrating T cells. TCRdb reanalysed the multiplex PCR reads using MiXCR and keeps one entry per CDR3 protein. This table has approximately 400,000 distinct CDR3 sequences, 41% appearing once. Material for sequencing was glioma tissue, nonneoplastic brain tissue, or PBMCs (not recorded which). The receptor set was obtained from a human donor with low-grade glioma or glioblastoma, undergoing nonglioma brain surgery, or in good health (not recorded which). The CDR3 runs from the conserved cysteine through the conserved F or W. The D gene is left open where the match is weak. Expanded clones are given a class, and other clones once, few, many or no size at all.

J gene | clone size | V gene | CDR3 length | D gene | CDR3 protein | CDR3 DNA
TRBJ1-6 | . | TRBV20-1 | 15 | TRBD1 | CSARDGTGGNSPLHF | TGCAGTGCTAGAGACGGGACAGGGGGCAATTCACCCCTCCACTTT
TRBJ1-2 | few | TRBV6-1 | 15 | TRBD1 | CASTRGGGNGYGYTF | TGTGCCAGCACTAGGGGAGGGGGCAATGGCTATGGCTACACCTTC
TRBJ1-6 | many | TRBV6-5 | 12 | . | CASSYLSSPLHF | TGTGCCAGCAGTTACCTAAGCTCACCCCTCCACTTT
TRBJ2-7 | . | TRBV4-2 | 16 | TRBD1 | CASSQDYRTGDYEQYF | TGTGCCAGCAGCCAAGATTACCGGACAGGGGACTACGAGCAGTACTTC
TRBJ2-7 | . | TRBV28 | 15 | TRBD1 | CASSLMRQGTYEQYF | TGTGCCAGCAGTCTTATGAGACAGGGAACCTACGAGCAGTACTTC
TRBJ2-6 | many | TRBV4-3 | 17 | . | CASSPTTGISGANVLTF | TGCGCCAGCAGCCCAACTACAGGGATCTCTGGGGCCAACGTCCTGACTTTC
TRBJ1-1 | . | TRBV11-2 | 14 | . | CASSLVCGGTEAFF | TGTGCCAGCAGCTTAGTATGTGGGGGCACTGAAGCTTTCTTT
TRBJ1-1 | few | TRBV3-1 | 14 | TRBD1 | CASSQQGGGTEAFF | TGTGCCAGCAGCCAACAGGGGGGGGGGACTGAAGCTTTCTTT
TRBJ1-2 | few | TRBV5-1 | 15 | TRBD1 | CASSSQGAGGYGYTF | TGCGCCAGCAGCTCTCAGGGGGCAGGGGGCTATGGCTACACCTTC
TRBJ2-1 | . | TRBV10-3 | 17 | TRBD1 | CAISVLRQGFSYNEQFF | TGTGCCATCAGTGTCCTGCGACAGGGATTCTCCTACAATGAGCAGTTCTTC
TRBJ2-3 | . | TRBV7-2 | 14 | . | CASSLSATTYTQYF | TGTGCCAGCAGCCTTAGCGCGACCACATATACGCAGTATTTT
TRBJ2-2 | few | TRBV20-1 | 13 | . | CSARGGHTGELFF | TGCAGTGCTAGAGGAGGACACACCGGGGAGCTGTTTTTT
TRBJ1-5 | few | TRBV4-2 | 14 | . | CASSLNRVDQPQHF | TGTGCCAGCAGCCTTAACAGGGTCGATCAGCCCCAGCATTTT
TRBJ2-1 | many | TRBV6-6 | 12 | . | CASSYSKVGVLF | TGTGCCAGCAGTTACTCGAAAGTCGGGGTCCTCTTC
TRBJ1-2 | few | TRBV7-2 | 14 | . | CASSLDGTHYGYTF | TGTGCCAGCAGCTTAGATGGGACACACTATGGCTACACCTTC
TRBJ2-3 | many | TRBV6-2/TRBV6-3 | 14 | . | CASRLEFSTDTQYF | TGTGCCAGCAGACTGGAATTTAGCACAGATACGCAGTATTTT
TRBJ2-1 | . | TRBV5-4 | 15 | . | CASSHPSSSYNEQFF | TGTGCCAGCAGCCACCCATCGAGCTCCTACAATGAGCAGTTCTTC
TRBJ1-5 | few | TRBV18 | 15 | . | CASSPYTGVYQPQHF | TGTGCCAGCTCACCTTACACCGGGGTGTATCAGCCCCAGCATTTT
TRBJ2-1 | many | TRBV7-2 | 16 | TRBD1 | CASSPRTGMTLNEQFF | TGTGCCAGCAGCCCAAGGACAGGGATGACCCTAAATGAGCAGTTCTTC
TRBJ2-1 | . | TRBV6-1 | 16 | TRBD2 | CASRLAGLLTYNEQFF | TGTGCCAGCAGACTAGCGGGACTACTAACCTACAATGAGCAGTTCTTC
TRBJ2-1 | . | TRBV7-9 | 10 | TRBD2 | CATGDYEQFF | TGTGCCACGGGGGACTACGAGCAGTTCTTC
TRBJ2-7 | many | TRBV6-5 | 19 | TRBD2 | CASSYSRVGLASRSYEQYF | TGTGCCAGCAGTTACTCGAGGGTGGGACTAGCGTCTCGCTCCTACGAGCAGTACTTC
TRBJ2-3 | few | TRBV14 | 16 | TRBD2 | CASSQRLALSTDTQYF | TGTGCCAGCAGCCAGCGACTAGCGCTAAGCACAGATACGCAGTATTTT
TRBJ1-3 | . | TRBV7-2 | 16 | . | CASSLQPAISGNTIYF | TGTGCCAGCAGCTTACAGCCGGCAATCTCTGGAAACACCATATATTTT
TRBJ1-1 | . | TRBV2 | 12 | . | CASRYSGTSAFF | TGTGCCAGCAGGTACTCCGGGACAAGTGCTTTCTTT
TRBJ2-7 | . | TRBV20-1 | 12 | . | CSARYSPYEQYF | TGCAGTGCTAGATACAGTCCCTACGAGCAGTACTTC
TRBJ1-6 | . | TRBV6-1 | 14 | . | CASRLGPYQSPLHF | TGTGCCAGCAGGCTCGGACCTTATCAATCACCCCTCCACTTT
TRBJ2-2 | . | TRBV20-1 | 16 | TRBD2 | CSANTPGGPFTGELFF | TGCAGTGCGAATACTCCGGGGGGTCCGTTCACCGGGGAGCTGTTTTTT
TRBJ2-1 | few | TRBV7-3 | 14 | . | CASSTLPTYNEQFF | TGTGCCAGCAGCACCCTCCCCACCTACAATGAGCAGTTCTTC
TRBJ2-1 | few | TRBV6-4 | 14 | . | CASSDSPLGNEQFF | TGTGCCAGCAGTGACTCCCCGCTGGGCAATGAGCAGTTCTTC
TRBJ2-1 | . | TRBV10-3 | 17 | TRBD2 | CAISESVAGGPNNEQFF | TGTGCCATCAGTGAGTCGGTAGCGGGAGGGCCCAACAATGAGCAGTTCTTC
TRBJ2-6 | . | TRBV4-2 | 16 | TRBD1 | CASSPTGGSGANVLTF | TGTGCCAGCAGCCCGACAGGGGGCTCTGGGGCCAACGTCCTGACTTTC
TRBJ2-1 | . | TRBV4-1 | 19 | TRBD2 | CAGSPEGTSSYIGYNEQFF | TGCGCCGGCAGCCCCGAGGGGACTAGCAGTTATATCGGGTACAATGAGCAGTTCTTC
TRBJ2-7 | few | TRBV4-3 | 15 | . | CASSQGVSASYEQYF | TGCGCCAGCAGCCAAGGGGTTAGCGCGTCCTACGAGCAGTACTTC
TRBJ2-3 | . | TRBV6-2/TRBV6-3 | 20 | . | CASSYNRDQARVVGTDTQYF | TGTGCCAGCAGTTATAACCGGGACCAAGCAAGGGTGGTTGGCACAGATACGCAGTATTTT
TRBJ2-3 | . | TRBV12-3/TRBV12-4 | 16 | TRBD2 | CASTRTSGSTADTQYF | TGTGCCAGCACCCGGACTAGCGGGAGTACCGCAGATACGCAGTATTTT
TRBJ2-1 | many | TRBV6-2/TRBV6-3 | 14 | . | CASSWSGAYNEQFF | TGTGCCAGCAGTTGGAGTGGAGCCTACAATGAGCAGTTCTTC
TRBJ2-2 | many | TRBV27 | 15 | TRBD2 | CASSIGTSGRSELFF | TGTGCCAGCAGTATCGGGACTAGCGGGAGGTCGGAGCTGTTTTTT
TRBJ2-7 | few | TRBV6-1 | 13 | TRBD1 | CASRRTGNNEQYF | TGTGCCAGCAGGAGGACAGGGAACAACGAGCAGTACTTC
TRBJ2-1 | . | TRBV20-1 | 16 | TRBD2 | CSASHLLADCYNEQFF | TGCAGTGCTAGTCACTTACTAGCGGATTGCTACAATGAGCAGTTCTTC
TRBJ1-2 | . | TRBV5-1 | 13 | . | CASSYPDGLGYTF | TGCGCCAGCAGCTACCCAGACGGTCTAGGCTACACCTTC
TRBJ2-1 | . | TRBV19 | 13 | . | CASSPGSGDEQFF | TGTGCCAGTAGTCCGGGAAGTGGGGATGAGCAGTTCTTC
TRBJ2-1 | . | TRBV7-3 | 12 | . | CASSRSLNEQFF | TGTGCCAGCAGCCGCTCACTTAATGAGCAGTTCTTC
TRBJ2-1 | . | TRBV20-1 | 14 | TRBD2 | CSARVSAGAGEQFF | TGCAGTGCTAGAGTATCAGCGGGAGCGGGGGAGCAGTTCTTC
TRBJ2-1 | few | TRBV7-2 | 14 | . | CASSSDIGVNEQFF | TGTGCCAGCAGCTCTGACATAGGGGTTAATGAGCAGTTCTTC